The clone carrying this TCR beta chain was detected a few times. Its antigen remains unidentified. This record belongs to a study of T cell responses to AZD1222 COVID-19 vaccine. The assay was immunoSEQ multiplex PCR, and TCRdb's table has in-frame clones only and misses some. The sample includes under 35,000 clones, approximately 93% of them seen just once. Per the germline V gene, CDR1 is SGDLS and CDR2 is YYNGEE. The CDR3 extends over 11 amino acids. V lost 3 bases to trimming and J lost 8 bases, with 8 bases between them. Findings and limits, study-wide: Increases in Spike-specific TCR breadth and depth were seen after two AZD1222 doses. After the peak T cell response, and only then, were repertoires sampled. Baseline seropositives among AZD1222 recipients totaled only six or seven.

The origin of this receptor is an adult in good health. The sequences come from peripheral blood, collected on day 0 of AZD1222 vaccination. The V gene is TRBV9, the J gene TRBJ1-2; tentatively, D is TRBD1 (6 bases). CDR3 DNA sequence: TGTGCCAGCAGCGAAGGACAGGGCTACACCTTC. It is translated as CASSEGQGYTF.